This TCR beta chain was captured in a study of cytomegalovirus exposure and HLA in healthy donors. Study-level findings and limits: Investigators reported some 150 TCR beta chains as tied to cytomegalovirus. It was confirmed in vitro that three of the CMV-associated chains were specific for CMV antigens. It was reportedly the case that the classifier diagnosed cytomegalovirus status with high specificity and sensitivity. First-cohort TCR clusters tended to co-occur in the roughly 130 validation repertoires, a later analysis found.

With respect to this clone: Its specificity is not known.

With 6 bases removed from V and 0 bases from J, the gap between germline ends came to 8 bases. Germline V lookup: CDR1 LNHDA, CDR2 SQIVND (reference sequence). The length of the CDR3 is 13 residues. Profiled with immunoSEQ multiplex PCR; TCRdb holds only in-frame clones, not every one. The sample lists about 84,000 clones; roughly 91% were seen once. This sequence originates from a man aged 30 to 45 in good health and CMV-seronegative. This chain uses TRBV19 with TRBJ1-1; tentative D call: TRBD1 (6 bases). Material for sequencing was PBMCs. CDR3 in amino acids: CASSGQMNTEAFF. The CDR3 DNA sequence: TGTGCCAGTAGCGGACAGATGAACACTGAAGCTTTCTTT.